This TCR beta chain is drawn from a study of T cells after yellow fever vaccination. General study results and limits: Repertoires sorted by FACS could include abundant clonotypes that are contaminants from the bulk population.

Via MiXCR, TCRdb re-called the 5' RACE reads, giving one row per CDR3 protein. This sample yields under 400,000 distinct CDR3 sequences, of which around 12% are seen a single time; about 3% belongs to the top ten. V lost 4 bases and J lost 14; bases outside the gene matches: 11. The CDR3 has 13 residues. In germline, CDR1 is MNHEY, CDR2 SMNVEV (reference sequence). This clonotype has at least ten counts. What it binds is not known. This chain uses TRBV27 with TRBJ2-1, with 7 bases fitting TRBD1. This TCR came from a young man who received the YFV17D yellow fever vaccine. Sequencing was performed on CD4+ T cells sorted from PBMCs, taken 15 days after the yellow fever booster vaccination. CDR3 DNA: TGTGCCAGCAGTTCATGGGACAGCTCGAGAGAGTTCTTC. Translating gives CASSSWDSSREFF.